The rows below give T cell receptor beta chains drawn from one sample of a study of beta chain features in type 1 diabetes. Repertoires were generated with immunoSEQ multiplex PCR, while TCRdb's copy carries only in-frame clones and drops some. Of more than 300,000 clones listed, approximately 8.2% are singletons. Sequencing was done on a sample of central memory CD4+ T cells from blood. These TCRs come from a woman aged 18 to 35 in good health. Both conserved end residues are part of each CDR3. Each record gives: D gene, V gene, J gene, clone size, CDR3 DNA, CDR3 protein. The D gene is left open where the match is weak. Not every row has a clone size; where given, it reads once, few, many or a size class.

>TRBD1|TRBV9|TRBJ2-3|-
TGTGCCAGCAGCGTAGGGCCAATATTATTAACCGGGACAGATAGCACAGATACGCAGTATTTT
CASSVGPILLTGTDSTDTQYF
>TRBD1|TRBV5-1|TRBJ2-6|many
TGCGCCAGCAGCTTGGGGGACAGGATAAGCTCTGGGGCCAACGTCCTGACTTTC
CASSLGDRISSGANVLTF
>-|TRBV28|TRBJ1-1|many
TGTGCCAGCCAAGACAGGCCTCAGGCTGAAGCTTTCTTT
CASQDRPQAEAFF
>-|TRBV19|TRBJ2-5|-
TGTGCCAGTGGCGGGGACCCTCGAGGGACCCAGTACTTC
CASGGDPRGTQYF
>TRBD2|TRBV10-3|TRBJ2-5|many
TGTGCCACCTCGTGGACTAGCGGGCAAGAGACCCAGTACTTC
CATSWTSGQETQYF
>TRBD1|TRBV7-9|TRBJ1-2|many
TGTGCCAGCAGCACAGAACAGGGGTATGGCTACACCTTC
CASSTEQGYGYTF
>-|TRBV7-9|TRBJ1-1|few
TGTGCCAGCAGCTTAGACTCAATGGGCACTGAAGCTTTCTTT
CASSLDSMGTEAFF
>TRBD2|TRBV2|TRBJ2-3|-
TGTGCCACCAGACTAGCGGGCACAGATACGCAGTATTTT
CATRLAGTDTQYF
>-|TRBV5-1|TRBJ2-7|-
TGCGCCAGCAGCTTGGACGCACGGGGAGCCTACGAGCAGTACTTC
CASSLDARGAYEQYF
>-|TRBV4-2|TRBJ2-7|many
TGTGCCAGCAGCGGCCGCGGGGTCCGCGAGCAGTACTTC
CASSGRGVREQYF
>-|TRBV7-2|TRBJ2-5|many
TGTGCCAGCAGCAAAAGCCTAGGAGAGACCCAGTACTTC
CASSKSLGETQYF
>TRBD2|TRBV27|TRBJ2-5|few
TGTGCCAGCAGTTTTTCTAGCGGGAGCGGAGAGACCCAGTACTTC
CASSFSSGSGETQYF